This entry features one T cell receptor beta chain sequence. Its specificity is not known. The sample comes from a study of OX40 agonist ivuxolimab in advanced cancers. Regarding the study as a whole: Low normalized T-cell clonal expansion was also seen in some nonresponders. Clonal expansion among partial responders at 0.1-3.0 mg/kg ranked near the lowest. CD8+ T cells showed, on average, more clonal expansion than CD4+ cells. At 0.1 to 3.0 mg/kg, clonal expansion of CD4+ and CD8+ blood T cells had occurred by week 6.

Data came from immunoSEQ multiplex PCR; TCRdb stores just in-frame clones and leaves some out. In the table there are nearly 85,000 clones, approximately 83% of which are singletons. CDR1 SGHTA and CDR2 FQGNSA come from the germline V gene. The J segment lost 6 bases and the V segment lost 4 bases, leaving 9 bases of the junction unmatched. The CDR3 totals 15 residues. This clonotype was obtained from an adult with an advanced solid tumor such as melanoma, head and neck, liver or kidney cancer. The source material was CD4+ or CD8+ T cells sorted from blood, sampled in a trial of the OX40 agonist ivuxolimab. The J gene is TRBJ1-5, the V gene TRBV7-2, with 7 bases identical to TRBD1. CDR3 sequence (DNA): TGTGCCAGCAGCTCCAGTGGAGGGGGCGGTCAGCCCCAGCATTTT. It translates to CASSSSGGGGQPQHF.